This record looks at one T cell receptor (beta chain) sequence and its context. CDR1 is SGHRS and CDR2 is YFSETQ in the germline V gene. The V end lost 4 bases, the J end lost 1 base, and 11 bases lay between the germline ends. This CDR3 is 15 amino acids long. This record comes from a study of blood T cells in healthy people across ages. It was with a sample-barcoded 5' primer and a J-beta primer mix that a second PCR of roughly 7 to 12 cycles was run. From the 5' RACE reads, TCRdb called clonotypes with MiXCR, one entry per CDR3 protein. Here the sample spans about 800,000 distinct CDR3 sequences, roughly 25% being singletons. These data were also reused for a study on T cells of mothers and their children. That paper adds: Donors comprised a few healthy Caucasian mothers plus their six children.

The genes are TRBV5-1 and TRBJ2-2; D not resolved. The source material was blood. The source of this sequence is a boy aged 5-17 years in good health. This CDR3 reads CASSQSGLNTGELFF. The CDR3 nucleotides read TGCGCCAGCAGCCAGTCGGGTCTGAACACCGGGGAGCTGTTTTTT.